This TCR beta chain was identified in a study of blood T cell repertoires in COVID-19. Study-level information: COVID-19 samples from acute and convalescent phases originated in the United States, Italy and Spain. T cells, B-cell-depleted T cells, or PBMCs provided the cDNA or gDNA that served as material.

The participants were between about 18 and 90 years old and came from some 23 US areas. Clinical history reported by participants formed the basis on which cohorts were assigned. The CDR3 length is 17 residues. Measured with immunoSEQ multiplex PCR; TCRdb has only the in-frame clones, and not every one. Here the sample spans some 260,000 clones, around four fifths being singletons. This chain links TRBV21-1 with TRBJ1-5. TRBV21-1 is flagged as a pseudogene. The receptor's source is a man under 40 with acute COVID-19. Sequenced sample: PBMCs or T cells enriched from blood (not recorded which). CDR3 amino acids: CASSKAETSDSNQPQHF. The CDR3 DNA reads TGTGCCAGCAGCAAAGCGGAGACGTCTGATAGCAATCAGCCCCAGCATTTT.